The text below deals with one T cell receptor beta chain. Its specificity is unknown. This specimen belongs to a study of T cell repertoires in cytomegalovirus infection. In the study overall: In public TCR beta signatures, there were indications of both CMV infection and matching HLA type. Regarding the study as a whole: The study identified carriers of CMV plus the relevant HLA from cumulative public TCR beta family frequency. CMV-specific HLA-C-restricted TCR beta clonotypes dominated the ex vivo response.

Trimming took off 0 bases at V and 4 bases at J, with 7 bases between the two ends. Germline loops: CDR1 LGHDT, CDR2 YNNKEL (reference sequence). There are 13 residues in the CDR3. A single record per CDR3 protein comes from TCRdb applying MiXCR to the reads. The sample lists 450,000 to 550,000 distinct CDR3 sequences, approximately 16% occurring once. V is TRBV3-1 and J is TRBJ2-7, with D perhaps matching TRBD2 (5 bases). The sequence came from a human donor in good health (CMV status not recorded). Some clones in this sample may be carry-over from other donors' samples. Material for sequencing was CD8+ T cells from PBMCs. The CDR3 is CASSQDREYEQYF. The CDR3 DNA is TGTGCCAGCAGCCAAGATAGGGAGTACGAGCAGTACTTC.